This T cell receptor beta chain was sequenced in a study of control samples from healthy donors and cancer patients. The CDR3 runs 18 residues. Produced via immunoSEQ multiplex PCR; TCRdb's table is partial and in-frame only. The sample records about 190,000 clones, approximately 92% being singletons. The sequencing input was blood. This sequence joins TRBV21-1 and TRBJ1-6; the table's D call TRBD1 went unverified against the DNA. TRBV21-1 is noted as a pseudogene. This sequence originates from a man younger than 35 in good health. Here the CDR3 reads CASSNPGHSPSYNSPLHF. The CDR3 DNA follows: TGTGCCAGCAGCAACCCGGGACATAGCCCCAGCTATAATTCACCCCTCCACTTT.